The clone carrying this T cell receptor beta chain was seen a handful of times. Germline-derived CDR1 and CDR2 are DFQATT and SNEGSKA (reference sequence). V was trimmed by 6 bases and J by 6 bases, leaving 17 bases between them. The CDR3 runs to 13 residues. Through a sample-barcoded 5' primer and a J-beta primer mix, a second PCR was run for roughly 7 to 12 cycles. TCRdb independently ran MiXCR on the 5' RACE reads; one entry per CDR3 protein. The table has about 1.1 million distinct CDR3 sequences, under 40% seen once. The data were taken from a study of blood T cells in healthy people across ages.

The gene calls are TRBV20-1 and TRBJ1-2; no reliable D call. The receptor's source is a man aged 18 to 30 in good health. Sequenced material: blood. The CDR3 nucleotides are TGCAGTGCCCCCGAGGGTTTGTGGCATGGCTACACCTTC. Residues: CSAPEGLWHGYTF.